Listed here are 16 T cell receptor beta chains from one sample, sequenced in a study of T cell responses to AZD1222 COVID-19 vaccine. The repertoire was sequenced with immunoSEQ multiplex PCR; TCRdb's copy has only in-frame clones and lacks some. The repertoire consists of tens of thousands of clones, with around four fifths occurring once and the leading ten covering about 6.5%. The source was peripheral blood, collected 28 days after the second AZD1222 dose. Receptors originate from an adult who received the AZD1222 COVID-19 vaccine.

The chain carries TRBV6-1 and TRBJ2-5; 8 bases match TRBD2. V was pared by 2 bases and J by 1 base, with 6 bases of the junction left unmatched. The CDR3 is 16 residues long. Per the germline V gene, CDR1 is MNHNS and CDR2 is SASEGT. CDR3 coding DNA: TGTGCCAGCAGTGAAATAGGGACTAGAGCCCAAGAGACCCAGTACTTC. Protein product: CASSEIGTRAQETQYF.

This CDR3 reads CASSYVGGRGNTEAFF. For the CDR3, the DNA is TGTGCCAGCAGTTACGTGGGGGGTCGAGGGAACACTGAAGCTTTCTTT. This chain joins TRBV6-5 and TRBJ1-1, with D tentatively TRBD1 (5 bases). With 2 bases removed from V and 1 base from J, the gap between germline ends came to 14 bases. This CDR3 region has 16 residues. Looked up from germline, CDR1 is MNHEY and CDR2 is SVGAGI.

The chain uses TRBV20-1 and TRBJ2-7, with D possibly being TRBD2 (6 bases). CDR1 and CDR2 (germline): DFQATT, SNEGSKA (reference sequence). The CDR3 sequence is 14 residues long. Trimming left V 3 bases short and J 1 base short, with 13 bases between. The CDR3 here is CSASSLARSYEQYF. The CDR3 DNA is TGCAGTGCTAGTAGCCTAGCGAGGTCCTACGAGCAGTACTTC.

This rearrangement joins TRBV5-1 to TRBJ1-1; D may be TRBD1 (6 bases). CDR3 length equals 14 residues. V lost 6 bases and J lost 0, with 12 bases in between. Germline values: CDR1 SGHRS, CDR2 YFSETQ. This CDR3 reads CASTETGMNTEAFF. The DNA of the CDR3 is TGCGCCAGCACTGAGACAGGAATGAACACTGAAGCTTTCTTT.

This chain's CDR3 is CASSQAGAYNEQFF. The CDR3 DNA reads as TGCGCCAGCAGCCAAGCCGGGGCCTACAATGAGCAGTTCTTC. V and J are TRBV4-3 and TRBJ2-1; D may be TRBD2 (5 bases). This CDR3 comprises 14 residues. V lost 1 base, J lost 2 bases, and 6 bases lay in between. CDR1 is LGHNA and CDR2 is YSLEER in the germline V gene.

The chain couples TRBV12-3 or TRBV12-4 to TRBJ1-1, with D hard to call. This CDR3 region has 12 residues. Trimming cost V 6 bases and J 7 bases, with 12 bases left between them. Here the CDR3 reads CASRSDGVEAFF. CDR3 bases: TGTGCCAGCAGATCCGACGGGGTTGAAGCTTTCTTT.

This chain links TRBV29-1 with TRBJ2-1; 10 bases are a match to TRBD2. V dropped 4 bases and J dropped 5; count of bases not matched to a gene: 5. Germline values: CDR1 SQVTM, CDR2 ANQGSEA. This CDR3 is 14 amino acids long. The CDR3 sequence: CSVGERGGNNEQFF. The CDR3 DNA follows: TGCAGCGTTGGAGAGCGGGGGGGTAACAATGAGCAGTTCTTC.

This clone appeared a single time. This chain links TRBV6-6 with TRBJ2-1; perhaps TRBD1 as D (6 bases). Trimming pared 10 bases from V and 8 bases from J, leaving 18 bases between. CDR3 length: 13 amino acids. Germline V lookup: CDR1 MNHNY, CDR2 SVGAGI (reference sequence). The CDR3 nucleotides are TGTGCCACCGACGCCACAGGGCTCGATGAGCAGTTCTTC. It is translated as CATDATGLDEQFF.

This chain connects TRBV5-1 to TRBJ1-2; TRBD1 aligns across 8 bases. Trimming took 3 bases from V and 5 from J; bases not matched to a gene: 6. CDR3 length: 14 residues. Germline V gives CDR1 SGHRS, CDR2 YFSETQ. This CDR3 reads CASSWGTGEYGYTF. CDR3 coding DNA: TGCGCCAGCAGCTGGGGGACAGGAGAGTATGGCTACACCTTC.

The chain uses TRBV12-3 or TRBV12-4 and TRBJ1-1, with 7 bases fitting TRBD1. V gave up 7 bases and J gave up 7 bases; unmatched junction bases: 6. The CDR3 covers 12 residues. The CDR3 protein is CASISRTGEAFF. The CDR3 nucleotides are TGTGCCAGCATCTCACGGACAGGTGAAGCTTTCTTT.

A few counts support this clone. Within the sample, other DNA sequences also encode this same CDR3. The gene calls are TRBV27 and TRBJ2-7; tentatively, D is TRBD2 (5 bases). This CDR3 is 12 amino acids long. Germline lookup yields CDR1 MNHEY and CDR2 SMNVEV (reference sequence). With 3 bases removed from V and 5 bases from J, the gap between germline ends came to 8 bases. CDR3 residues: CASSLLGDEQYF. The CDR3 bases are TGTGCCAGCAGTTTGCTCGGGGACGAGCAGTACTTC.

The V call is TRBV5-1, the J call TRBJ1-2; D might be TRBD1 (6 bases). CDR3 length equals 13 residues. The germline CDR1 and CDR2 sequences are SGHRS and YFSETQ. Between the trimmed V and J ends, which lost 7 bases and 2 bases, there was a span of 12 bases. As DNA, the CDR3 is TGCGCCAGCTCTTATGGGGGCAACTATGGCTACACCTTC. Protein sequence: CASSYGGNYGYTF.

This chain links TRBV19 with TRBJ2-1, with a weak D call TRBD1 (5 bases). Germline loops: CDR1 LNHDA, CDR2 SQIVND (reference sequence). The CDR3 is 16 amino acids. V lost 3 bases and J 6 bases, leaving 18 bases between the germline ends. The CDR3 region is CASSIGAATVGNEQFF. The CDR3 nucleotides read TGTGCCAGTAGTATTGGGGCCGCCACTGTGGGCAATGAGCAGTTCTTC.

The chain combines TRBV7-9 with TRBJ1-2, with D tentatively TRBD1 (5 bases). Per the germline V gene, CDR1 is SEHNR and CDR2 is FQNEAQ (reference sequence). The V and J ends lost 3 bases and 5 bases respectively, with 10 bases between them. There are 13 residues in the CDR3. The CDR3 loop reads CASSFGTDYGYTF. CDR3 nucleotides: TGTGCCAGCAGCTTTGGGACCGATTATGGCTACACCTTC. The full variable domain, its missing parts supplied by reference TRBV7-9 and TRBJ1-2, is DTGVSQNPRHKITKRGQNVTFRCDPISEHNRLYWYRQTLGQGPEFLTYFQNEAQLEKSRLLSDRFSAERPKGSFSTLEIQRTEQGDSAMYLCASSFGTDYGYTFGSGTRLTVV.

This clone was recorded only once. This chain joins TRBV2 and TRBJ2-3; TRBD2 is a possible D gene (5 bases). V lost 10 bases and J lost 14, with 22 bases in between. In germline, CDR1 is SNHLY, CDR2 FYNNEI. The length of the CDR3 is 12 residues. The CDR3 bases are TGTGCCACCCAGGAGGATCCCGGCTCGGGGTATTTT. The encoded protein is CATQEDPGSGYF. The full variable domain, with the rest looked up from reference TRBV2 and TRBJ2-3, is EPEVTQTPSHQVTQMGQEVILRCVPISNHLYFYWYRQILGQKVEFLVSFYNNEISEKSEIFDDQFSVERPDGSNFTLKIRSTKLEDSAMYFCATQEDPGSGYFGPGTRLTVL.

The chain joins TRBV9 to TRBJ1-2; 11 bases are shared with TRBD1. The V gene's germline CDR1 is SGDLS and CDR2 YYNGEE. Germline trimming cut 0 bases from V and 4 bases from J; bases unmatched to any gene: 2. This CDR3 has 15 residues. The CDR3, as DNA: TGTGCCAGCAGCGTAGCTGGGACAGGGGGCTATGGCTACACCTTC. Translating it yields CASSVAGTGGYGYTF.